This T cell receptor beta chain was identified in a study of blood T cell repertoires in COVID-19 (dated by TCRdb to 2020 to 2021). With respect to the entire study: Samples covering the acute and convalescent phases of COVID-19 were provided by collaborators in the United States, Italy and Spain. The material from the prospective study consisted of cDNA or gDNA derived from T cells, B-cell-depleted T cells, or PBMCs. Subjects who had been exposed to COVID-19, were actively infected with it, or had recovered from it provided the deeply sampled blood TCRbeta repertoires that made up the dataset. The repertoires were released in a freely available public database meant as a resource for research on the immune response to SARS-CoV-2. The samples were drawn from two sources: the first 160 participants of the ongoing ImmuneRACE study, and about 1,300 subjects contributed by 6 global collaborators. The sample metadata nearly always contained a de-identified subject ID, COVID-19 status, age in years and sex. Where available, HLA class I and class II types were obtained from metadata supplied by the sample provider rather than from assay-based typing. Beyond this particular receptor, the publication reports: The amount of clinical and demographic metadata varied by source and participant and was provided uncurated.

This clone was detected only once. Its recognized antigen is unknown. No base qualities exist here, and no much larger clone lies one base off it. The immunoSEQ Assay, a bias-controlled multiplex PCR, was used to amplify TCRbeta CDR3 regions from genomic DNA. The study's processing was this. Nucleated cell counts per sample were estimated from amplification of reference gene primers within the assay. To quantify the absolute abundance of each unique TCRbeta CDR3 rearrangement, sequence reads were collapsed and filtered. For each sample, productive Simpson clonality was calculated by taking the square root of Simpson's diversity index across productive rearrangements. TCRdb stores this immuneACCESS table with in-frame sequences only. Part of the clones is absent; in the studies checked, under half of the shortfall reflects unresolved V genes, and no reason is known for the rest. That table is the source of V, J and clone size, and D and trimming were worked out from the DNA. The sample contains about 31,000 clones, approximately 92% of them found a single time. The ten largest clones represent around a sixth of the sample.

CDR1 is given as MNHEY and CDR2 as SMNVEV, both from the germline V gene (reference sequence). V ends up 5 bases short and J 10 bases short, with an unmatched junction base count of 7. The CDR3 starts with the cysteine, ends with the phenylalanine, and has 12 residues. The entry retains the CDR3 DNA only, 36 bases that are in frame from base 1. Whole blood was collected in K2EDTA tubes by collaborating institutions according to the institutions' own protocols. For TCRbeta analysis, collaborator samples were shipped as frozen whole blood, as isolated PBMCs, or as DNA extracted from either sample type.

Material: peripheral blood. Recombination joined TRBV27 with TRBJ1-2; a stretch of 7 junction bases matches TRBD1. This TCR derives from a man older than 75 with acute or convalescent COVID-19. The bases read TGTGCCAGCAGTCAACTACAGGGGTCCTACACCTTC. Translated, this is CASSQLQGSYTF.